One TCR beta chain is described in this entry. Its antigen is currently unknown. Sequencing was performed with immunoSEQ multiplex PCR; in TCRdb, only in-frame clones are kept and a portion is missing. The top ten hold just under 3.5% of the sample, which has about 470 clones, 80% to 95% seen once. This specimen comes from a study of T cells and copy number aberrations in small-cell lung cancer. The study's findings and limits: Tumors showed lower T-cell density, richness and clonality than adjacent lung, though density did not differ significantly.

Patients with resected limited-stage small-cell lung cancer, operated 2008 to 2020. Normal lung samples lay at least 2 cm from the tumor margin. Sequencing was performed on normal tissue next to the tumor. The TCR originated in a man aged 50 to 60 with small cell lung cancer.

CDR3 sequence: CAWAQDRGMGNTIYF. CDR3 nucleotides: TGTGCCTGGGCTCAGGACAGGGGTATGGGAAACACCATATATTTT. The chain is built from TRBV30 and TRBJ1-3; 9 bases fit TRBD1. The CDR3 covers 15 residues. CDR1 GTSNPN and CDR2 SVGIG come from the germline V gene (reference sequence). The V and J ends lost 5 bases and 4 bases, in that order; junction bases with no gene match: 9. Drawing the rest from reference TRBV30 and TRBJ1-3, the complete variable domain is SQTIHQWPATLVQPVGSPLSLECTVEGTSNPNLYWYRQAAGRGLQLLFYSVGIGQISSEVPQNLSASRPQDRQFILSSKKLLLSDSGFYLCAWAQDRGMGNTIYFGEGSWLTVV.